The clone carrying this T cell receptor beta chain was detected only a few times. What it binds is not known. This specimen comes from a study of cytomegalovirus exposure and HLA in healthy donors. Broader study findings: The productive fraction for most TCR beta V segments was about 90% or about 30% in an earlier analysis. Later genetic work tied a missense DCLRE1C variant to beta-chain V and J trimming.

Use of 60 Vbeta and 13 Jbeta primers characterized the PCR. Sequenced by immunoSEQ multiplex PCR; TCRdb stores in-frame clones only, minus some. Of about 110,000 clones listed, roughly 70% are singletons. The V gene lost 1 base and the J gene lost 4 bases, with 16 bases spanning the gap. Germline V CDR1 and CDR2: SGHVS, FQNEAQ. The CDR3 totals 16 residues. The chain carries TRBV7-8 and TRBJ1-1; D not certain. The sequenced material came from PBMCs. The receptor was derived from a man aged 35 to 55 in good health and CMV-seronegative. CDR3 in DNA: TGTGCCAGCAGCTTAGTGTTGTGGGGAGACGGCACTGAAGCTTTCTTT. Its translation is CASSLVLWGDGTEAFF.